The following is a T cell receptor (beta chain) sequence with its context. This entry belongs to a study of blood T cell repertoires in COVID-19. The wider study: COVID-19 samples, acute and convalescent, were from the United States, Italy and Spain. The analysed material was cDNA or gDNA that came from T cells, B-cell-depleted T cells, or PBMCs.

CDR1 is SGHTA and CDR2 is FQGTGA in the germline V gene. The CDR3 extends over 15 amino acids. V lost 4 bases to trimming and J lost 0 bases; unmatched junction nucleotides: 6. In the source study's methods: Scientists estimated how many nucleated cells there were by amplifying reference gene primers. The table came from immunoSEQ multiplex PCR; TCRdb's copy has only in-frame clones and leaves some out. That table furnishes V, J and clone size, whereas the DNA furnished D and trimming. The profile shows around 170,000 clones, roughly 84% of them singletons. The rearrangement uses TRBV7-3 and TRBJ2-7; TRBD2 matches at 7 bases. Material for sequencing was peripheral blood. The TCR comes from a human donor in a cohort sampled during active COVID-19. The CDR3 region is CASSSTGGSSYEQYF. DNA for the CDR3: TGTGCCAGCAGCTCGACGGGGGGAAGCTCCTACGAGCAGTACTTC.